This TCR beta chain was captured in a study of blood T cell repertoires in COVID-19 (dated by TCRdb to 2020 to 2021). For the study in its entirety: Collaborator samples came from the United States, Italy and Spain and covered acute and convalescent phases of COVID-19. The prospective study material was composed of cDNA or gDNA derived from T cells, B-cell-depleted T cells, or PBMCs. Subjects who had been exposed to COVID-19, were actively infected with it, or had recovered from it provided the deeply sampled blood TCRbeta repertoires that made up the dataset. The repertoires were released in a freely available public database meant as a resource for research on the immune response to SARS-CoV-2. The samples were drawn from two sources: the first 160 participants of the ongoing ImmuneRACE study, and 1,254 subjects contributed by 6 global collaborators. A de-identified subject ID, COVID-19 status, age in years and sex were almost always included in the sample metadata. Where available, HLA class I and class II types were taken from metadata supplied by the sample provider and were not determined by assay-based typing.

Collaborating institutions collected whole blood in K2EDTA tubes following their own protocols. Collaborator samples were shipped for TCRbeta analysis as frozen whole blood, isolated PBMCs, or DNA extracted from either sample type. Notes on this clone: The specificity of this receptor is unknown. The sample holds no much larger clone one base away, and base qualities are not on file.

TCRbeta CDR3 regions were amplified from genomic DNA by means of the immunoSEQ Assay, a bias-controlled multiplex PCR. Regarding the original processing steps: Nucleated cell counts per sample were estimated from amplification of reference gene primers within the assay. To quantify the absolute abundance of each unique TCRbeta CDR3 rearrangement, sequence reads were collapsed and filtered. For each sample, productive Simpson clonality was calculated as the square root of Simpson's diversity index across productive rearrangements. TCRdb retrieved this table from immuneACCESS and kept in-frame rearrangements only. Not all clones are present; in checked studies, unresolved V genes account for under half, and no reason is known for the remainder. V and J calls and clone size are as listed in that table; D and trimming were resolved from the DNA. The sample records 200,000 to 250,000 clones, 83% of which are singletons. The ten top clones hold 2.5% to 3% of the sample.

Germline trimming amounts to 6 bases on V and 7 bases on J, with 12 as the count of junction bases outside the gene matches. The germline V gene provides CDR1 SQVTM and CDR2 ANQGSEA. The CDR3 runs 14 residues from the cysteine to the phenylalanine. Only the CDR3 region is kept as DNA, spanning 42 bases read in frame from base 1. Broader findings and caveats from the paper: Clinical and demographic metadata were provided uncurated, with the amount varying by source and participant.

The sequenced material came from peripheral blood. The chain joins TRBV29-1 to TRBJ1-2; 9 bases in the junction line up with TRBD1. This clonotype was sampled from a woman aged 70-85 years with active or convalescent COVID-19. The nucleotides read TGCAGCGTGGACAGGGGCCTAGCTCAGGGTGGCTACACCTTC. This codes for CSVDRGLAQGGYTF.